One sample yielded the 4 T cell receptor beta chains listed below, sequenced in a study of radiotherapy plus CTLA-4 blockade in lung cancer. Generated by immunoSEQ multiplex PCR, the TCRdb table keeps only in-frame clones and is missing some. Of about 120,000 clones in the sample, roughly 86% were seen once. The material was peripheral blood, obtained from a patient treated with radiotherapy plus ipilimumab. These receptors were obtained from a human donor with non-small cell lung cancer that progressed on radiotherapy plus ipilimumab. Some clones in this sample may be carry-over from other donors' samples.

V is TRBV19 and J is TRBJ2-2, with 10 bases aligning to TRBD2. Germline CDR1 and CDR2: LNHDA and SQIVND (reference sequence). V was pared by 11 bases and J by 7 bases, with 13 bases of the junction left unmatched. The CDR3 has 15 amino acids. Written as DNA, the CDR3 is TGTGCCTCAATTCCCCAGCGGGGGGGCGTCGGGGAGCTGTTTTTT. Translated: CASIPQRGGVGELFF.

CDR3 amino acids: CASSFRVSQPQHF. CDR3 sequence (DNA): TGTGCCAGCAGCTTCAGGGTCTCCCAGCCCCAGCATTTT. The J gene is TRBJ1-5, the V gene TRBV7-2; tentatively, D is TRBD1 (5 bases). Germline V lookup: CDR1 SGHTA, CDR2 FQGNSA. V lost 3 bases and J 7 bases, leaving 10 bases between the germline ends. The CDR3 has 13 amino acids.

The chain uses TRBV27 and TRBJ1-3; D remains ambiguous. The CDR3 is 15 residues long. CDR1 and CDR2 (germline): MNHEY, SMNVEV (reference sequence). The germline V and J ends were trimmed by 3 bases and 4 bases, with 13 bases remaining between them. CDR3 coding DNA: TGTGCCAGCAGTTTTAACGGTGGGAGGGGAAACACCATATATTTT. Encoded protein: CASSFNGGRGNTIYF.

The chain couples TRBV30 to TRBJ1-2; 8 bases match TRBD1. This CDR3 contains 14 residues. From germline, CDR1 is GTSNPN and CDR2 SVGIG (reference sequence). V was pared by 2 bases and J by 3 bases, with 5 bases of the junction left unmatched. CDR3 sequence reads: CAWSLDRADYGYTF. The CDR3 DNA reads TGTGCCTGGAGTTTGGACAGGGCCGACTATGGCTACACCTTC.